This record concerns one T cell receptor beta chain sequence. Survey-level TCR beta sequencing used the immunoSEQ assay. Libraries were prepared by immunoSEQ multiplex PCR; TCRdb keeps only in-frame clonotypes and omits some of them. This sample has 55,000 to 70,000 clones; 90% to 95% occur once, and the top ten carry 3.5% to 5.5%. This CDR3 is 16 amino acids long. Germline V gene data show CDR1 as WNHNN and CDR2 as SYGVQD (reference sequence). The V end lost 6 bases, the J end lost 3 bases, and 18 bases lay between the germline ends. This chain links TRBV10-1 with TRBJ1-5, with D possibly matching TRBD1 (6 bases). The sample was PBMCs. This TCR was sampled from a man in his forties or fifties with rheumatoid arthritis. The CDR3 DNA reads as TGCGCCAGCAGGCTTTACCGGGACACGAACAATCAGCCCCAGCATTTT. As protein: CASRLYRDTNNQPQHF.